This T cell receptor beta chain was recorded in a study of blood T cells in healthy people across ages. General study points: It was not known whether donors were CMV positive (a possible confounder of expanded clonotype changes). Among long-lived donors, naive CD4+ cells were more numerous and diversity higher than in aged donors.

For this clonotype: Its cognate antigen is unknown.

A second PCR, run for about 6 to 11 cycles, used a sample-barcoded 5' primer plus a J-beta primer mix. TCRdb reprocessed the 5' RACE reads via MiXCR and lists one record per CDR3 protein. The repertoire holds hundreds of thousands of distinct CDR3 sequences, with less than 60% as singletons. Researchers collected roughly 9.8 milliliters of peripheral blood from every single donor. Deletions cut 5 bases from V and 6 bases from J, with 17 bases between. Germline lookup yields CDR1 MNHEY and CDR2 SMNVEV (reference sequence). This CDR3 has 14 amino acids. Material: blood. The sequence was obtained from an elderly man in good health. The chain combines TRBV27 with TRBJ2-7; no firm D call. The CDR3 coding sequence is TGTGCCAGCAGTCAGACATCCATTCTCCCCGAGCAGTACTTC. This gives the protein CASSQTSILPEQYF.